This is a list of T cell receptor beta chains from one sample in a study of T cell changes during pregnancy in multiple sclerosis. Sequencing used immunoSEQ multiplex PCR; TCRdb keeps in-frame clones, though not all of them. The sample holds 40,000 to 60,000 clones; over 90% are singletons and the top ten take less than 6.5%. Sample: CD8+ T cells from peripheral blood mononuclear cells, taken in the first trimester of pregnancy. Receptors were obtained from a female donor with multiple sclerosis, enrolled in a pregnancy study. Each CDR3 is given with its conserved first and last residue. Each record gives: J gene, D gene, clone size, V gene, CDR3 protein. D genes are given only for firm matches. Rows may omit the clone size; those that give it use once, few, many or a size class.

j_call: TRBJ2-2
d_call: -
clone_size: -
v_call: TRBV27
cdr3_aa: CASSGRGTGELFF

j_call: TRBJ1-1
d_call: -
clone_size: once
v_call: TRBV4-3
cdr3_aa: CASSQFPQGGDTEAFF

j_call: TRBJ2-3
d_call: TRBD2
clone_size: -
v_call: TRBV5-1
cdr3_aa: CASSFSGSSTDTQYF

j_call: TRBJ1-2
d_call: -
clone_size: -
v_call: TRBV28
cdr3_aa: CASSLAHGTLPNYGYTF

j_call: TRBJ1-1
d_call: -
clone_size: -
v_call: TRBV27
cdr3_aa: CASSLQAPPNTEAFF

j_call: TRBJ2-1
d_call: TRBD1
clone_size: -
v_call: TRBV29-1
cdr3_aa: CSVGGPTGGFYNEQFF

j_call: TRBJ1-1
d_call: -
clone_size: -
v_call: TRBV15
cdr3_aa: CATSTTGMMNTEAFF

j_call: TRBJ1-5
d_call: TRBD1
clone_size: -
v_call: TRBV6-6
cdr3_aa: CASSYSGDRAQPQHF

j_call: TRBJ1-2
d_call: -
clone_size: -
v_call: TRBV6-1
cdr3_aa: CASSGYGTSKYYGYTF

j_call: TRBJ1-1
d_call: -
clone_size: few
v_call: TRBV29-1
cdr3_aa: CSVSGEGTEAFF

j_call: TRBJ1-4
d_call: -
clone_size: -
v_call: TRBV21-1
cdr3_aa: CASSTRDSFNEKLFF

j_call: TRBJ2-1
d_call: -
clone_size: -
v_call: TRBV13
cdr3_aa: CASSPGLSPGEQFF

j_call: TRBJ2-2
d_call: -
clone_size: -
v_call: TRBV25-1
cdr3_aa: CASSETREWGTGELFF

j_call: TRBJ2-1
d_call: TRBD2
clone_size: -
v_call: TRBV4-2
cdr3_aa: CASSQDRSAGGWGNEQFF

j_call: TRBJ1-5
d_call: TRBD1
clone_size: -
v_call: TRBV5-6
cdr3_aa: CASSLGGGFWPQHF

j_call: TRBJ1-1
d_call: -
clone_size: -
v_call: TRBV11-2
cdr3_aa: CASSFRVGGENTEAFF

j_call: TRBJ1-2
d_call: -
clone_size: -
v_call: TRBV19
cdr3_aa: CASSIYQGRGYTF

j_call: TRBJ2-1
d_call: TRBD2
clone_size: few
v_call: TRBV7-9
cdr3_aa: CASSDSLAANNEQFF

j_call: TRBJ2-1
d_call: TRBD2
clone_size: once
v_call: TRBV6-6
cdr3_aa: CASSPGVASGSNEQFF

j_call: TRBJ1-5
d_call: TRBD1
clone_size: -
v_call: TRBV27
cdr3_aa: CASSLMVGGDQPQHF

j_call: TRBJ2-3
d_call: TRBD2
clone_size: -
v_call: TRBV7-9
cdr3_aa: CASSPSGPITDTQYF

j_call: TRBJ1-1
d_call: TRBD1
clone_size: -
v_call: TRBV6-5
cdr3_aa: CASSYSGTGNTEAFF

j_call: TRBJ2-1
d_call: TRBD2
clone_size: -
v_call: TRBV7-6
cdr3_aa: CASSHKGLAGLSYNEQFF

j_call: TRBJ2-1
d_call: TRBD2
clone_size: -
v_call: TRBV5-1
cdr3_aa: CASRQGVSGSLDEQFF

j_call: TRBJ1-6
d_call: -
clone_size: -
v_call: TRBV5-1
cdr3_aa: CASSLLEQGFYNSPLHF

j_call: TRBJ1-5
d_call: -
clone_size: -
v_call: TRBV27
cdr3_aa: CASSTGWEPQHF

j_call: TRBJ2-5
d_call: -
clone_size: -
v_call: TRBV4-1
cdr3_aa: CASSRTLGETQYF

j_call: TRBJ1-5
d_call: -
clone_size: -
v_call: TRBV13
cdr3_aa: CASRQGGRSDQPQHF

j_call: TRBJ2-1
d_call: TRBD1
clone_size: -
v_call: TRBV2
cdr3_aa: CASSATRDRGDNEQFF

j_call: TRBJ1-1
d_call: -
clone_size: -
v_call: TRBV7-3
cdr3_aa: CASSQTAMNTEAFF

j_call: TRBJ1-2
d_call: TRBD1
clone_size: once
v_call: TRBV30
cdr3_aa: CAWSPQGAVYGYTF

j_call: TRBJ2-1
d_call: -
clone_size: once
v_call: TRBV29-1
cdr3_aa: CSVEGLEFEQFF

j_call: TRBJ2-7
d_call: -
clone_size: -
v_call: TRBV4-2
cdr3_aa: CANSQAGVSDPAYEQYF

j_call: TRBJ2-1
d_call: -
clone_size: once
v_call: TRBV7-8
cdr3_aa: CASSLALFADSGTYNEQFF

j_call: TRBJ2-7
d_call: TRBD2
clone_size: -
v_call: TRBV4-1
cdr3_aa: CASSQSTGTSVYEQYF

j_call: TRBJ2-7
d_call: -
clone_size: -
v_call: TRBV27
cdr3_aa: CASSWYREHYEQYF